The 22 T cell receptor beta chains reported below all come from one sample, sequenced in a study of CD8 T cells in Susac syndrome. The RNA, about 0.45 to 1 ug, was put through reverse transcription using random hexamers. Via MiXCR, TCRdb re-called the immunoSEQ multiplex PCR reads, giving one row per CDR3 protein. Here the sample spans approximately 300,000 distinct CDR3 sequences, 75% to 90% being singletons. Sequenced input: CD8+ T cells from PBMCs. The receptor set was obtained from a human donor with multiple sclerosis.

This rearrangement joins TRBV7-9 to TRBJ1-1, with TRBD1 as a possible D gene (5 bases). Between the trimmed V and J ends, which lost 6 bases and 1 base, there was a span of 15 bases. This CDR3 has 15 amino acids. Germline lookup yields CDR1 SEHNR and CDR2 FQNEAQ (reference sequence). CDR3 in DNA: TGTGCCAGCAGAGAAACCTGGGGGTCGAACACTGAAGCTTTCTTT. Translating it yields CASRETWGSNTEAFF.

The rearrangement joins TRBV29-1 to TRBJ2-3; no firm D call. CDR1 is SQVTM and CDR2 is ANQGSEA in the germline V gene. CDR3 length equals 13 residues. Trimming left V 2 bases short and J 1 base short, with 7 bases between. The CDR3, as DNA: TGCAGCGTTGAACCCTACGGCACAGATACGCAGTATTTT. This codes for CSVEPYGTDTQYF.

This sequence joins TRBV29-1 and TRBJ2-1; D remains ambiguous. This CDR3 region has 11 residues. V shed 4 bases and J shed 7 bases, with 8 bases lying between them. CDR1 is SQVTM and CDR2 is ANQGSEA in the germline V gene. CDR3 amino acids: CSVGYGNEQFF. The CDR3 DNA follows: TGCAGCGTTGGTTACGGGAATGAGCAGTTCTTC.

In DNA form, the CDR3 reads TGTGCCAGTAGTATAATGGCGGCTAGCAATCAGCCCCAGCATTTT. Residues: CASSIMAASNQPQHF. The rearrangement uses TRBV19 and TRBJ1-5; no firm D call. CDR3 length equals 15 residues. Germline CDR1 and CDR2: LNHDA and SQIVND (reference sequence). V was clipped by 2 bases and J by 0 bases, with 8 bases between them.

The V call is TRBV9, the J call TRBJ2-6; a possible D gene is TRBD2 (5 bases). Trimming pared 0 bases from V and 2 bases from J, leaving 9 bases between. This CDR3 contains 16 residues. Germline loops: CDR1 SGDLS, CDR2 YYNGEE. This CDR3 is CASSVGSGTGANVLTF. The CDR3 nucleotides are TGTGCCAGCAGCGTAGGATCGGGAACTGGGGCCAACGTCCTGACTTTC.

This sequence joins TRBV29-1 and TRBJ2-1; 9 nucleotides line up with TRBD2. This CDR3 spans 13 amino acids. The germline CDR1 and CDR2 sequences are SQVTM and ANQGSEA. Germline trimming cut 4 bases from V and 5 bases from J; bases unmatched to any gene: 3. CDR3: CSVGLAVDNEQFF. The CDR3 nucleotides are TGCAGCGTTGGACTAGCGGTTGACAATGAGCAGTTCTTC.

V usage is TRBV11-2 and J usage is TRBJ2-3; TRBD2 agrees at 7 bases. From germline, CDR1 is SGHAT and CDR2 FQNNGV. The ends lost 1 base at V and 2 bases at J; junction bases unmatched: 6. CDR3 size: 16 residues. Here the CDR3 reads CASSLGEGLNTDTQYF. DNA for the CDR3: TGTGCCAGCAGCTTAGGGGAGGGACTTAACACAGATACGCAGTATTTT.

The chain links TRBV9 to TRBJ2-1, with unresolved D. The CDR3 is made up of 15 amino acids. Germline V lookup: CDR1 SGDLS, CDR2 YYNGEE. Trimming took 0 bases from V and 1 from J, leaving 8 bases between them. The CDR3 sequence: CASSVVQDSYNEQFF. The CDR3, as DNA: TGTGCCAGCAGCGTAGTTCAGGATTCCTACAATGAGCAGTTCTTC.

V and J are TRBV4-2 and TRBJ1-1; D unresolved. The CDR3 runs 14 residues. The V and J ends lost 4 bases and 0 bases respectively, with 9 bases between them. Germline V gene data show CDR1 as LGHNA and CDR2 as YNFKEQ. The CDR3 spells CASSPSSLNTEAFF. CDR3 DNA sequence: TGTGCCAGCAGCCCAAGCAGCTTGAACACTGAAGCTTTCTTT.

This chain links TRBV9 with TRBJ1-5; D is possibly TRBD1 (6 bases). CDR3 length: 15 amino acids. The germline CDR1 and CDR2 sequences are SGDLS and YYNGEE. The germline V and J ends were trimmed by 3 bases and 3 bases, with 13 bases remaining between them. CDR3 DNA sequence: TGTGCCAGCAGCGAGGGAGGGGGGCTCAATCAGCCCCAGCATTTT. Translated: CASSEGGGLNQPQHF.

The chain couples TRBV5-1 to TRBJ2-1, with TRBD1 matching over 7 bases. The germline V gene has CDR1 SGHRS and CDR2 YFSETQ. This CDR3 is 13 amino acids long. The J segment lost 10 bases and the V segment lost 5 bases, leaving 9 bases of the junction unmatched. The CDR3 nucleotides are TGCGCCAGCAGGCCGGGACAGACCTTCGAGCAGTTCTTC. Residues: CASRPGQTFEQFF.

The chain employs TRBV4-3 and TRBJ2-7; 10 bases line up with TRBD1. CDR3 length: 16 residues. V trimming: 4 bases; J trimming: 2 bases; junction bases outside the gene matches: 8. Looked up from germline, CDR1 is LGHNA and CDR2 is YSLEER. CDR3 sequence: CASSPKAGQGAYEQYF. As DNA, the CDR3 is TGCGCCAGCAGCCCCAAAGCCGGACAGGGGGCCTACGAGCAGTACTTC.

The chain joins TRBV7-8 to TRBJ2-7, with D uncertain. CDR3 length: 13 residues. Germline V lookup: CDR1 SGHVS, CDR2 FQNEAQ. V lost 5 bases and J lost 5, with 13 bases in between. The CDR3 region is CASSPQTGHEQYF. For the CDR3, the DNA is TGTGCCAGCAGCCCTCAAACGGGTCACGAGCAGTACTTC.

A single count supports this clonotype. The chain uses TRBV2 and TRBJ2-1, with TRBD2 matching over 13 bases. The V gene's germline CDR1 is SNHLY and CDR2 FYNNEI. The CDR3 loop spans 16 amino acids. The ends lost 8 bases at V and 8 bases at J; junction bases unmatched: 12. CDR3 coding DNA: TGTGCCAGCGTAACTAGCGGGGGGGCCGGTCCCTATGAGCAGTTCTTC. Translating gives CASVTSGGAGPYEQFF.

The chain combines TRBV30 with TRBJ2-7; 8 bases map to TRBD2. V trimming: 3 bases; J trimming: 4 bases; junction bases outside the gene matches: 5. CDR3 length: 13 amino acids. The germline gives CDR1 GTSNPN, CDR2 SVGIG (reference sequence). The CDR3 reads CAWRGAGGYEQYF. CDR3 bases: TGTGCCTGGAGGGGGGCGGGGGGATACGAGCAGTACTTC.

The chain carries TRBV5-4 and TRBJ2-1; D may be TRBD1 (5 bases). Germline assignment: CDR1 SGHNT and CDR2 YYREEE (reference sequence). The CDR3 loop spans 14 amino acids. V was cut by 0 bases and J by 5 bases, with 9 bases left in between. The CDR3 is CASSLVTGHNEQFF. The CDR3 DNA follows: TGTGCCAGCAGCTTGGTCACAGGCCACAATGAGCAGTTCTTC.

The rearrangement uses TRBV9 and TRBJ2-7; TRBD1 matches 12 bases. The CDR3 totals 15 residues. Germline V CDR1 and CDR2: SGDLS, YYNGEE. Losses at the gene ends were 3 bases for V and 6 bases for J; bases not matched to a gene: 7. CDR3: CASSAGQGASSEQYF. CDR3 nucleotides: TGTGCCAGCAGCGCGGGACAGGGGGCTTCTTCCGAGCAGTACTTC.

This clonotype was counted a single time. J is TRBJ2-1 and V is TRBV4-2; D assignment may be TRBD1 or TRBD2 (5 bases each). CDR1 and CDR2 (germline): LGHNA, YNFKEQ. The V end was cut by 1 base, the J end by 7 bases, with 14 bases between. The CDR3 has 15 amino acids. The CDR3: CASSQGRGTVNEQFF. The CDR3 region has the DNA TGTGCCAGCAGCCAAGGACGGGGCACGGTAAATGAGCAGTTCTTC.

The chain is built from TRBV29-1 and TRBJ2-1; 8 bases are a match to TRBD2. Germline CDR1 SQVTM, CDR2 ANQGSEA. The CDR3 totals 13 residues. Unmatched junction bases numbered 11, after V lost 6 bases and J lost 10 bases. CDR3 residues: CSVPGLGLVEQFF. In DNA form, the CDR3 reads TGCAGCGTACCGGGACTAGGACTTGTGGAGCAGTTCTTC.

This chain uses TRBV9 with TRBJ2-6; D perhaps matches TRBD1 (6 bases). CDR3 length: 15 residues. V was cut by 3 bases and J by 4 bases, with 11 bases left in between. Germline loops: CDR1 SGDLS, CDR2 YYNGEE. The CDR3 DNA reads as TGTGCCAGCAGCGACAGGGTAGCCGGGGCCAACGTCCTGACTTTC. Translation: CASSDRVAGANVLTF.

The chain has TRBV9 and TRBJ1-2, with TRBD1 matching over 8 bases. Unmatched junction bases numbered 9, after V lost 3 bases and J lost 8 bases. The CDR3 runs to 14 residues. Per the germline V gene, CDR1 is SGDLS and CDR2 is YYNGEE. CDR3 sequence reads: CASSAPTGAVGYTF. The CDR3 DNA sequence: TGTGCCAGCAGCGCCCCGACAGGGGCAGTAGGCTACACCTTC.

The gene calls are TRBV6-5 and TRBJ2-5; D unclear. The CDR3 consists of 13 residues. CDR1 MNHEY and CDR2 SVGAGI come from the germline V gene. Deletions cut 6 bases from V and 1 base from J, with 9 bases between. The chain's CDR3 is CASRPKIQETQYF. Written as DNA, the CDR3 is TGTGCCAGCAGGCCAAAAATCCAAGAGACCCAGTACTTC.